These 7 T cell receptor beta chains were sequenced from one sample in a study of Graves' ophthalmopathy and Graves' hyperthyroidism. Scientists amplified the TCR beta CDR3 regions from RNA transcripts. The first-round RT-PCR employed HTBI primers together with the Qiagen OneStep RT-PCR kit. A multiplex PCR was then performed as the second round. TCRdb passed the multiplex PCR reads through MiXCR, listing each CDR3 protein once. Seen here are around 1,200,000 distinct CDR3 sequences, roughly 35% observed once, and the top ten hold over 8.5%. The sequencing input was peripheral blood or thyroid tissue (not recorded which). The receptors were gathered from an adult man with Graves' hyperthyroidism.

A word on this clonotype: A much larger clone lies one base from this, so it may be a read error. The CDR3 reads CASSPIAGVDTGELFF. The DNA for the CDR3 is TGTGCCAGCAGCCCCATAGCGGGAGTGGACACCGGGGAGCTGTTTTTT. This rearrangement joins TRBV7-9 to TRBJ2-2; 9 bases match TRBD2. The CDR3 is 16 residues long. Germline values: CDR1 SEHNR, CDR2 FQNEAQ (reference sequence). The V gene end was trimmed by 5 bases and the J gene end by 3 bases; junction bases not matched to a gene: 7.

This clonotype has only a few counts. The chain carries TRBV10-3 and TRBJ1-1; the D is unclear. In germline, CDR1 is ENHRY, CDR2 SYGVKD. The CDR3 sequence is 15 residues long. V gave up 10 bases and J gave up 0 bases, with 18 bases separating them. The DNA for the CDR3 is TGTGCCAGCAGGACCGGCCCGAACATGAACACTGAAGCTTTCTTT. The encoded protein is CASRTGPNMNTEAFF.

This clonotype was observed at least ten times. The chain carries TRBV29-1 and TRBJ1-2; tentative D call: TRBD1 (5 bases). CDR3 size: 13 residues. V lost 2 bases, J lost 8 bases, and 15 bases lay in between. CDR1 is SQVTM, CDR2 ANQGSEA, per germline. CDR3 protein: CSVENGQGEGYTF. CDR3 bases: TGCAGCGTTGAAAACGGGCAGGGAGAAGGCTACACCTTC.

V and J are TRBV30 and TRBJ1-5; D gene ambiguous. The CDR3 contains 13 residues. V lost 8 bases to trimming and J lost 2 bases, with 13 bases between them. CDR1 and CDR2 from the germline V gene are GTSNPN and SVGIG (reference sequence). CDR3 bases: TGTGCCCTATCGAGGTTGGGCAATCAGCCCCAGCATTTT. Translated, it gives CALSRLGNQPQHF.

On this clonotype itself: A single base separates this from a much larger clone, so it may be a read error. The V and J genes are TRBV6-5 and TRBJ2-7; D possibly corresponds to TRBD1 (5 bases). Germline-derived CDR1 and CDR2 are MNHEY and SVGAGI. The CDR3 totals 15 residues. Trimming took 5 bases from V and 2 from J, leaving 16 bases between them. In DNA form, the CDR3 reads TGTGCCAGCAGTATCGACAGTGGACGAGCCTACGAGCAGTACTTC. Residues: CASSIDSGRAYEQYF.

This clonotype was seen only a few times. The chain combines TRBV2 with TRBJ1-6; tentative D call: TRBD1 (6 bases). Germline V CDR1 and CDR2: SNHLY, FYNNEI. The CDR3 covers 15 residues. The ends were cut back, 4 bases at V and 7 bases at J, with 14 bases in the middle. CDR3 coding DNA: TGTGCCAGCAGTGCATGGGGGGCCGACAATTCACCCCTCCACTTT. Its protein product is CASSAWGADNSPLHF.

This clonotype was seen only a few times. This rearrangement joins TRBV5-5 to TRBJ1-3; the D gene is possibly TRBD1 (5 bases). Trimming took 4 bases from V and 0 from J, leaving 14 bases between them. The CDR3 length is 16 residues. The germline gives CDR1 SGHKS, CDR2 YYEKEE (reference sequence). The CDR3 region is CASSEVGAVSGNTIYF. The DNA for the CDR3 is TGTGCCAGCAGCGAGGTTGGGGCAGTCTCTGGAAACACCATATATTTT. Complete variable domain (other parts from reference TRBV5-5 and TRBJ1-3): DAGVTQSPTHLIKTRGQQVTLRCSPISGHKSVSWYQQVLGQGPQFIFQYYEKEERGRGNFPDRFSARQFPNYSSELNVNALLLGDSALYLCASSEVGAVSGNTIYFGEGSWLTVV.